This T cell receptor (beta chain) is drawn from a study of blood T cell repertoires in COVID-19. Original methodology: Reference gene primer amplification gave nucleated cell count estimates. The table came from immunoSEQ multiplex PCR; TCRdb's copy has only in-frame clones and leaves some out. That table is the source of V, J and clone size, and D and trimming were worked out from the DNA. Among over 85,000 clones, over 70% were seen once, and the ten largest hold around 24%. This receptor was taken from a man between 70 and 80 years old with acute or convalescent COVID-19. Sequenced input: peripheral blood.

Here the CDR3 DNA reads TGTGCCTGGAGTGTTTCTCGGACTAGAACTAATGAAAAACTGTTTTTT. Translating it yields CAWSVSRTRTNEKLFF. The chain is built from TRBV30 and TRBJ1-4; D is unresolved. Looked up from germline, CDR1 is GTSNPN and CDR2 is SVGIG (reference sequence). The CDR3 has 16 amino acids. Trimming took off 0 bases at V and 1 base at J, with 12 bases between the two ends. The full variable domain, rest sourced from reference TRBV30 and TRBJ1-4, is SQTIHQWPATLVQPVGSPLSLECTVEGTSNPNLYWYRQAAGRGLQLLFYSVGIGQISSEVPQNLSASRPQDRQFILSSKKLLLSDSGFYLCAWSVSRTRTNEKLFFGSGTQLSVL.